This T cell receptor (beta chain) was identified in a study of blood T cell repertoires in COVID-19. Overall study context: Both acute and convalescent COVID-19 samples were obtained from the United States, Italy and Spain. Sample material is recorded as cDNA or gDNA derived from T cells, B-cell-depleted T cells, or PBMCs.

Authors' processing steps: Estimated nucleated cell counts came from reference gene primer amplification. Only in-frame clones appear in the TCRdb table, and some are missing; sequencing was by immunoSEQ multiplex PCR. Clonal size and the V and J genes are those of that table, whereas D and trimming came from the DNA. The sample yields about 190,000 clones, around four fifths seen once. The sample holds one count of this clone. The V gene's germline CDR1 is MNHNY and CDR2 SVGAGI (reference sequence). CDR3 length: 13 residues. V gave up 2 bases and J gave up 10 bases, with 12 bases separating them. Sequencing was performed on peripheral blood. The chain carries TRBV6-6 and TRBJ1-5; D unclear. The source is a woman between 65 and 79 years old with active or convalescent COVID-19. This chain's CDR3 is CASSYANSTPQHF. DNA of the CDR3: TGTGCCAGCAGTTACGCCAACAGTACCCCCCAGCATTTT.